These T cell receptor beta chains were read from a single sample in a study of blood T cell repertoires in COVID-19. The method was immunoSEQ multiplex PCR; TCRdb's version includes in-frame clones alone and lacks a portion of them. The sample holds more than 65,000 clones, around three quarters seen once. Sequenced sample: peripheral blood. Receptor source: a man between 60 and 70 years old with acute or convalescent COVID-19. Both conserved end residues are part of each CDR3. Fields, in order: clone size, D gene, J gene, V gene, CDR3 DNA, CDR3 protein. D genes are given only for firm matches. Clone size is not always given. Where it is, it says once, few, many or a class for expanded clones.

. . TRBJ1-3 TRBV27 TGTGCCAGCCGAAGGTGGGACACATCCTCCTCTGGAAACACCATATATTTT CASRRWDTSSSGNTIYF
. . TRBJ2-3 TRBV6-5 TGTGCCAGCAGTTATCTAACGGGGTTTAGCACAGATACGCAGTATTTT CASSYLTGFSTDTQYF
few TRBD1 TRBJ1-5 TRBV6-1 TGTGCCAGCAGTGCGCACAGGGGGGAAGGCAATCAGCCCCAGCATTTT CASSAHRGEGNQPQHF
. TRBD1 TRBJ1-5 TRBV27 TGTGCCAGCAGACTGGGACAGGGCAATCAGCCCCAGCATTTT CASRLGQGNQPQHF
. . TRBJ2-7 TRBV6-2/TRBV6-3 TGTGCCAGCAGTTACTCTTCACAGGAACCGAACTACGAGCAGTACTTC CASSYSSQEPNYEQYF
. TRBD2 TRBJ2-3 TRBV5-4 TGTGCCAGCACGGGACTAGCGGGGGGGCCTAGCACAGATACGCAGTATTTT CASTGLAGGPSTDTQYF
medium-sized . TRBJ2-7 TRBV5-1 TGCGCCAGCAGCTACCGACAGGTCTCCTACGAGCAGTACTTC CASSYRQVSYEQYF
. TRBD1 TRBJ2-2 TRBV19 TGTGCCAGTAGTTGGACAGGAACGAACACCGGGGAGCTGTTTTTT CASSWTGTNTGELFF
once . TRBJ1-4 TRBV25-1 TGTGCCAGCAGTGAATCGGCAGGGTGGAGTGAAAAACTGTTTTTT CASSESAGWSEKLFF
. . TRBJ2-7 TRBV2 TGTGCCAGCAGTGAAGCGCGAGGTTCCTACGAGCAGTACTTC CASSEARGSYEQYF
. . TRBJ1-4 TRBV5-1 TGCGCCAGCAGCCCAGCAGCCAGGGCTTCAGAAGAAAAACTGTTTTTT CASSPAARASEEKLFF
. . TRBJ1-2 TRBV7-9 TGTGCCAGCACCAAAAACAGGGATACGACCTATGGCTACACCTTC CASTKNRDTTYGYTF
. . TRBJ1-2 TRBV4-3 TGCGCCAGCAGCCACGTAGACAGGACGATGGGTGGCTACACCTTC CASSHVDRTMGGYTF
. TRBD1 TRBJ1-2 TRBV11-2 TGTGCCAGCAGCCCCGTGAGGGGGCCTAACTATGGCTACACCTTC CASSPVRGPNYGYTF
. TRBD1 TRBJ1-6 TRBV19 TGTGCCAGTAGCTTAATGACAGGGTATAATTCACCCCTCCACTTT CASSLMTGYNSPLHF
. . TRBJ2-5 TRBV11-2 TGTGCCAGCAGCTTACCCAGGGGCCAAGAGACCCAGTACTTC CASSLPRGQETQYF
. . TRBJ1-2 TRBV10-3 TGTGCCATCAGTGGAAACCAGTCACCGAGGAACTATGGCTACACCTTC CAISGNQSPRNYGYTF
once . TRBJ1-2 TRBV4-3 TGCGCCAGCAGCCAAGATCTACTGACACCCCGGGGGGCACATGGCTACACCTTC CASSQDLLTPRGAHGYTF
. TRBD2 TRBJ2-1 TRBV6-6 TGTGCCAGTGTGGGGACTAGCGTTTACAATGAGCAGTTCTTC CASVGTSVYNEQFF
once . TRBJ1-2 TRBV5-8 TGTGCCAGCAGCTTGGCAGACTATGGCTACACCTTC CASSLADYGYTF
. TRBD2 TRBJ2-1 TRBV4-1 TGCGCCAGCAGCCAAGATTGGACTAGCAATGAGCAGTTCTTC CASSQDWTSNEQFF
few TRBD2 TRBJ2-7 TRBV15 TGTGCCACCAGCTCACATAGCGGGGGCCTGCTAGGGACAGCCTACGAGCAGTACTTC CATSSHSGGLLGTAYEQYF
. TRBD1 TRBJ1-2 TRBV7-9 TGTGCCAGCAGCTTTAGTTCAGGGGGCTATGGCTACACCTTC CASSFSSGGYGYTF
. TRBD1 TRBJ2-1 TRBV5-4 TGTGCCAGCAGCTGGACAGGGGGCACTGAGCAGTTCTTC CASSWTGGTEQFF
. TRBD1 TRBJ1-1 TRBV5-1 TGCGCCAGCAGACCGACGGACAGGGTGATCCTGAACACTGAAGCTTTCTTT CASRPTDRVILNTEAFF
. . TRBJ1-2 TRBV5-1 TGCGCCAGCAGCTTGGAGGGGGGGCCGGCCTATGGCTACACCTTC CASSLEGGPAYGYTF
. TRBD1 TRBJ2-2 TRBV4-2 TGTGCCAGCAGCCAACAGACAGGGGGGAACACCGGGGAGCTGTTTTTT CASSQQTGGNTGELFF
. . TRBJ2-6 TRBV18 TGTGCCAGCTCACGCCAAGCCGGCTCTGGGGCCAACGTCCTGACTTTC CASSRQAGSGANVLTF
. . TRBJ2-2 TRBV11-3 TGTGCCAGCAGAGGGGCAGACCGTTTCGGAACCGGGGAGCTGTTTTTT CASRGADRFGTGELFF
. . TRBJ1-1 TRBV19 TGTGCCAGTAGTCGGGCCGGGGTGGAGGCTGAAGCTTTCTTT CASSRAGVEAEAFF
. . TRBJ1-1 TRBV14 TGTGCCAGCAGCCAAGATTTAAGACGGGTAGCTTTCTTT CASSQDLRRVAFF
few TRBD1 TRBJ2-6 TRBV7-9 TGTGCCAGCAGCTGGACAGGGATTTCACCCGGGTCAGGGGCCAACGTCCTGACTTTC CASSWTGISPGSGANVLTF
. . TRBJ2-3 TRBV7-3 TGTGCCAGCAGCTCCCGGGACTTCACAGATACGCAGTATTTT CASSSRDFTDTQYF
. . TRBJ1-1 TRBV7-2 TGTGCCAGCAGCTTAGCGGGGGGAGTAGGGGTGAACACTGAAGCTTTCTTT CASSLAGGVGVNTEAFF
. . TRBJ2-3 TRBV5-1 TGCGCCAGCAGCGCGGACAGCGGCGCAGATACGCAGTATTTT CASSADSGADTQYF
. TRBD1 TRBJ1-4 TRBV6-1 TGTGCCAGCAGTGATCCAGCCGGGACAGGGGGCCTAAAACTGTTTTTT CASSDPAGTGGLKLFF
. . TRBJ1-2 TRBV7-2 TGTGCCAGCAGCTTAGAAGTTCACCCAGGTCGCCTTAGGGGCTACACCTTC CASSLEVHPGRLRGYTF